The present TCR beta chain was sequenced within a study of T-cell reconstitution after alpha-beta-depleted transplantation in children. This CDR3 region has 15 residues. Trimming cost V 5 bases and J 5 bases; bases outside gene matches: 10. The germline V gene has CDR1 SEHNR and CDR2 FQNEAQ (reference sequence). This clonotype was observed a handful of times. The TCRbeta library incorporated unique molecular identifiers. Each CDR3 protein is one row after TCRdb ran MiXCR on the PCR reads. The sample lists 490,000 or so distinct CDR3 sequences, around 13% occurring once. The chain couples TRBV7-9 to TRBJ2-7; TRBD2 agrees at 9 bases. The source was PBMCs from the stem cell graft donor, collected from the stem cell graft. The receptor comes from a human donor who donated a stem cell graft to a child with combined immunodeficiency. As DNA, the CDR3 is TGTGCCAGCAGCCCTTCGAGCGGGAGGACCCACGAGCAGTACTTC. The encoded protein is CASSPSSGRTHEQYF. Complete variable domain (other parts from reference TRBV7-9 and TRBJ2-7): DTGVSQNPRHKITKRGQNVTFRCDPISEHNRLYWYRQTLGQGPEFLTYFQNEAQLEKSRLLSDRFSAERPKGSFSTLEIQRTEQGDSAMYLCASSPSSGRTHEQYFGPGTRLTVT.